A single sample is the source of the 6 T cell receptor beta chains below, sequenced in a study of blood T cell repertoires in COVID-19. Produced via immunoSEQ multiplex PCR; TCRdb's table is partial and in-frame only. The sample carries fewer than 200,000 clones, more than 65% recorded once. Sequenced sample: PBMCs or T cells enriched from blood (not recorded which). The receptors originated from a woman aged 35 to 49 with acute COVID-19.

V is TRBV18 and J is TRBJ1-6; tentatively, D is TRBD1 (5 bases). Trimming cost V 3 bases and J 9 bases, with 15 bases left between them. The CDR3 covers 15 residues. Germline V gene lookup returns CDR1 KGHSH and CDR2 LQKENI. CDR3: CASSPTVSEGSPLHF. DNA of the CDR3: TGTGCCAGCTCACCGACAGTCTCTGAAGGTTCACCCCTCCACTTT.

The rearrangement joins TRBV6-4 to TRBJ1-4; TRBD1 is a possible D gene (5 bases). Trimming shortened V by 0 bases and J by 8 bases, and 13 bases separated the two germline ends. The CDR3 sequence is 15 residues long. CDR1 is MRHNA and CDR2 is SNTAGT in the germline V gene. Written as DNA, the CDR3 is TGTGCCAGCAGTGACTCTCCCCAGGGTGGAGAAAAACTGTTTTTT. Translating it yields CASSDSPQGGEKLFF.

This CDR3 is CASRYPGPGRAPQYF. The CDR3 DNA follows: TGTGCCAGCAGATACCCTGGGCCCGGGAGGGCCCCCCAGTACTTC. V gene TRBV11-2 combines with J gene TRBJ2-5; 8 bases map to TRBD2. The germline V gene has CDR1 SGHAT and CDR2 FQNNGV. The CDR3 has 15 residues. J was trimmed by 9 bases and V by 6 bases; bases with no gene match: 15.

CDR3: CASKERYQETQYF. The CDR3 region has the DNA TGTGCCAGTAAGGAGCGCTACCAAGAGACCCAGTACTTC. V and J are TRBV19 and TRBJ2-5, with unresolved D. Trimming took off 7 bases at V and 0 bases at J, with 9 bases between the two ends. The germline CDR1 and CDR2 sequences are LNHDA and SQIVND (reference sequence). The CDR3 sequence is 13 residues long.

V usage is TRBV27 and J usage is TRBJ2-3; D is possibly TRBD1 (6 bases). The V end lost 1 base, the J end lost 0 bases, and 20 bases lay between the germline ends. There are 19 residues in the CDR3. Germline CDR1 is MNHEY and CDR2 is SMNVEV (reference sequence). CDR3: CASSLFYIRQASSTDTQYF. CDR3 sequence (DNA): TGTGCCAGCAGTTTATTTTACATCCGACAGGCTTCTAGCACAGATACGCAGTATTTT.

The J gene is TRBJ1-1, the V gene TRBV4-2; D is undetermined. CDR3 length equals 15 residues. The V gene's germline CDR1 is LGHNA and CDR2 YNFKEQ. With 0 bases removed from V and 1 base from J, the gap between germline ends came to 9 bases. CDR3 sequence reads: CASSQDGLTNTEAFF. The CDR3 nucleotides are TGTGCCAGCAGCCAAGATGGGCTGACGAACACTGAAGCTTTCTTT.